The source of this T cell receptor (beta chain) is a study of T cell clones after liver transplantation. Across the study: Patients counted as tolerant after at least one year off all immunosuppression, enzymes not exceeding twice normal.

Germline loops: CDR1 MGHRA, CDR2 YSYEKL. The CDR3 runs to 11 residues. V was shortened by 3 bases and J by 6 bases, with 6 bases between the two germline ends. This clone is termed medium-sized (0.01 to 0.1%). Here immunoSEQ multiplex PCR was the method, and the copy in TCRdb shows in-frame clones only, minus some. The sample contains approximately 22,000 clones, approximately 95% of which appear only once. The starting material was CD8+ T cells from blood, obtained approximately 25 months after liver transplant. This chain joins TRBV4-1 and TRBJ2-7; D is ambiguous. This clonotype was obtained from a human patient who received a liver transplant. A share of the T cells may be of graft donor origin. This CDR3 is CASSQGFEQYF. For the CDR3, the DNA is TGCGCCAGCAGCCAGGGCTTCGAGCAGTACTTC.